A single sample is the source of the 2 T cell receptor beta chains below, sequenced in a study of metastatic and nonmetastatic thyroid tumors. Before thyroid surgery, none of the patients had received any treatment. Via MiXCR, TCRdb re-called the PCR reads. The sample includes approximately 4,100 clones, 30% to 40% of them seen just once. Sequencing was carried out using adjacent normal tissue. The source of these receptors is a male donor with papillary thyroid cancer or a benign thyroid nodule (not recorded which). Some clones in this sample may be carry-over from other donors' samples.

The V and J genes are TRBV2 and TRBJ1-6; possibly TRBD1 for D (5 bases). Germline V lookup: CDR1 SNHLY, CDR2 FYNNEI. V lost 6 bases, J lost 10 bases, and 16 bases lay in between. The CDR3 is 14 amino acids. DNA of the CDR3: TGTGCCAGCAGCCAAACCCGGGGCAGATCACCCCTCCACTTT. Protein sequence: CASSQTRGRSPLHF.

V and J are TRBV13 and TRBJ2-1, with D maybe TRBD1 (6 bases). The CDR3 has 13 amino acids. The germline V and J ends were trimmed by 4 bases and 8 bases, with 12 bases remaining between them. Germline values: CDR1 PRHDT, CDR2 FYEKMQ (reference sequence). The CDR3 loop reads CASSSETGDEQFF. CDR3 sequence (DNA): TGTGCCAGCAGCTCTGAGACAGGCGATGAGCAGTTCTTC.